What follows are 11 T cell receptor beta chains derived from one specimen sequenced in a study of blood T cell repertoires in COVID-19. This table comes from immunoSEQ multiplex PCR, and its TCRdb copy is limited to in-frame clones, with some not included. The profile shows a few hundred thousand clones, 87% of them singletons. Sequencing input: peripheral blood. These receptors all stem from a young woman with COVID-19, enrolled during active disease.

The CDR3 reads CASSPSSDRGNTEAFF. The CDR3 nucleotides read TGTGCCAGCTCACCCTCCTCGGACAGGGGGAACACTGAAGCTTTCTTT. The V and J genes are TRBV18 and TRBJ1-1, with TRBD1 identical over 9 bases. The CDR3 consists of 16 residues. J gave up 1 base and V 3 bases, and 6 bases lay outside the gene matches. Germline V gives CDR1 KGHSH, CDR2 LQKENI.

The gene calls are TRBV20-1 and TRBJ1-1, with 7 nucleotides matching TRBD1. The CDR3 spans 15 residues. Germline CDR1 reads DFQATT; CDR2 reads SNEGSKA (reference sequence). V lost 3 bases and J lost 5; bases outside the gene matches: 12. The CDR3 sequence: CSASKGGGGRTEAFF. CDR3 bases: TGCAGTGCTAGTAAAGGGGGCGGAGGAAGGACTGAAGCTTTCTTT.

For the CDR3, the DNA is TGTGCCAGCAGCCAAAGACAGATCGATGAAAAACTGTTTTTT. It yields the protein CASSQRQIDEKLFF. This chain uses TRBV3-1 (or the pseudogene TRBV3-2) with TRBJ1-4; D is possibly TRBD1 (5 bases). Germline-derived CDR1 and CDR2 are LGHDT and YNNKEL (reference sequence). V was trimmed by 2 bases and J by 6 bases, leaving 10 bases between them. The CDR3 is made up of 14 amino acids.

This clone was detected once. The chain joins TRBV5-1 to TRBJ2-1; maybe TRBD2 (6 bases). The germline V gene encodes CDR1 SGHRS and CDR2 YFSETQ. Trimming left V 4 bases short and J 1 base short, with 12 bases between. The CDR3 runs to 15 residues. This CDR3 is CASSPTAGSYNEQFF. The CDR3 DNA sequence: TGCGCCAGCAGCCCGACGGCGGGATCCTACAATGAGCAGTTCTTC.

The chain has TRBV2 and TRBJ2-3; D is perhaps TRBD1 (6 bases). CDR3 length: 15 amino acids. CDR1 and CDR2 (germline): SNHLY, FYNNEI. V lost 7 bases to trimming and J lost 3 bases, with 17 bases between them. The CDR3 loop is CASIPGQGLTDTQYF. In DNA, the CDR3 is TGTGCCAGCATCCCCGGGCAGGGGCTTACAGATACGCAGTATTTT.

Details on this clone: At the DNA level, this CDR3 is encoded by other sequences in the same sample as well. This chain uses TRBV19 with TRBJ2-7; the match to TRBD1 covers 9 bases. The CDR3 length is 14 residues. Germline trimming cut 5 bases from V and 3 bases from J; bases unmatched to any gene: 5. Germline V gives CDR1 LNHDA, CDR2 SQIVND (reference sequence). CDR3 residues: CASSRPGQGYEQYF. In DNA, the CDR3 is TGTGCCAGTAGTCGGCCGGGACAGGGCTACGAGCAGTACTTC.

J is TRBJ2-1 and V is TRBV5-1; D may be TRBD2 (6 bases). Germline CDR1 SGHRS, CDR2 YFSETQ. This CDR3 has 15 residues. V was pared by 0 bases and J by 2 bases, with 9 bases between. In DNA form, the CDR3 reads TGCGCCAGCAGCTTGGGACTAGGGCCCTACAATGAGCAGTTCTTC. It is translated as CASSLGLGPYNEQFF.

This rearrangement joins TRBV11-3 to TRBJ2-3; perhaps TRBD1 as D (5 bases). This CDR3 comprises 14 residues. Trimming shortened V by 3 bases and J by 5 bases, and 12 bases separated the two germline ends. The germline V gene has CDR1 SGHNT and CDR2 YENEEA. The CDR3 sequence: CASSFQGIQDTQYF. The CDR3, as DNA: TGTGCCAGCAGCTTCCAGGGAATTCAAGATACGCAGTATTTT.

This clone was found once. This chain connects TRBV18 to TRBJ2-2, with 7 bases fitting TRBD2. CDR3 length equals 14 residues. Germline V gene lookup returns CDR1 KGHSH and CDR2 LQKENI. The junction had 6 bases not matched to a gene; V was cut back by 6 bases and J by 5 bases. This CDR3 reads CASSSGTTTGELFF. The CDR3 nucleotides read TGTGCCAGCTCTTCCGGGACTACTACCGGGGAGCTGTTTTTT. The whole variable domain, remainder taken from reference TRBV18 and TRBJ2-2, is NAGVMQNPRHLVRRRGQEARLRCSPMKGHSHVYWYRQLPEEGLKFMVYLQKENIIDESGMPKERFSAEFPKEGPSILRIQQVVRGDSAAYFCASSSGTTTGELFFGEGSRLTVL.

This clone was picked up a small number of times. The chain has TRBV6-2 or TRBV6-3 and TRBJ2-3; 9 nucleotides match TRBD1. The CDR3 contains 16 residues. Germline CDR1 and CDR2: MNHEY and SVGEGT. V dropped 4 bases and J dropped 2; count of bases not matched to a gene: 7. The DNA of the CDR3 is TGTGCCAGCAGTTCCGCCGGGACAGGGTTCACAGATACGCAGTATTTT. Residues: CASSSAGTGFTDTQYF.

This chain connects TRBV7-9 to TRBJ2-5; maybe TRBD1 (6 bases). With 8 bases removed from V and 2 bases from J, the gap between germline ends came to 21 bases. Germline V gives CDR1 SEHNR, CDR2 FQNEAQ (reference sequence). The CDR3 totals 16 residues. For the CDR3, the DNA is TGTGCCAGCGGGAAAGTGGTCGGACAGAAGCAAGAGACCCAGTACTTC. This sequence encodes CASGKVVGQKQETQYF.